The 13 T cell receptor beta chains presented below share a single source sample, sequenced in a study of T cell responses to AZD1222 COVID-19 vaccine. Some clones are missing from TCRdb's copy, which holds only in-frame ones; the method was immunoSEQ multiplex PCR. This table holds 120,000 or so clones, around 90% found once. The input for sequencing was peripheral blood, taken 28 days after the second AZD1222 dose. The receptor set was obtained from an adult who received the AZD1222 COVID-19 vaccine.

The rearrangement joins TRBV27 to TRBJ1-2; D may be TRBD1 (6 bases). CDR1 and CDR2 (germline): MNHEY, SMNVEV (reference sequence). This CDR3 is 14 amino acids long. V gave up 6 bases and J gave up 3 bases, with 14 bases separating them. CDR3 sequence: CASRTGGGDYGYTF. The DNA for the CDR3 is TGTGCCAGCAGGACGGGGGGCGGGGACTATGGCTACACCTTC.

The chain couples TRBV19 to TRBJ1-2, with a possible D match to TRBD1 (5 bases). This CDR3 has 14 amino acids. Trimming left V 3 bases short and J 4 bases short, with 12 bases between. Germline V CDR1 and CDR2: LNHDA, SQIVND (reference sequence). CDR3 coding DNA: TGTGCCAGTAGTATTGGGGGGGACTCCTATGGCTACACCTTC. Translating gives CASSIGGDSYGYTF.

V gene TRBV19 combines with J gene TRBJ2-5; 7 positions agree with TRBD1. There are 13 residues in the CDR3. CDR1 and CDR2 (germline): LNHDA, SQIVND (reference sequence). With V trimmed by 6 bases and J by 5 bases, 6 bases remained unmatched. The CDR3 DNA follows: TGTGCCAGTAGAGACAGGGTGGGGGAGACCCAGTACTTC. It translates to CASRDRVGETQYF.

The J gene is TRBJ2-2, the V gene TRBV18; 12 nucleotides match TRBD2. Germline V gene lookup returns CDR1 KGHSH and CDR2 LQKENI. The CDR3 extends over 18 amino acids. With 1 base clipped from V and 6 bases from J, the junction kept 9 bases outside the gene matches. The CDR3 region is CASSPQPRLAGESGELFF. CDR3 coding DNA: TGTGCCAGCTCACCACAACCTCGACTAGCGGGAGAATCCGGGGAGCTGTTTTTT.

The chain carries TRBV7-3 and TRBJ2-2, with 9 bases that match TRBD2. V was pared by 7 bases and J by 8 bases, with 17 bases of the junction left unmatched. Germline lookup yields CDR1 SGHTA and CDR2 FQGTGA. The CDR3 is 17 amino acids. CDR3 sequence reads: CASTRDMASGNAGELFF. DNA for the CDR3: TGTGCCAGCACCCGGGATATGGCTAGCGGGAACGCGGGGGAGCTGTTTTTT.

The V call is TRBV6-2 or TRBV6-3, the J call TRBJ2-2; tentatively, D is TRBD1 or TRBD2 (6 bases each). The length of the CDR3 is 14 residues. Germline V lookup: CDR1 MNHEY, CDR2 SVGEGT. The V and J ends lost 6 bases and 3 bases respectively, with 11 bases between them. As DNA, the CDR3 is TGTGCCAGCAGCCCCGGGGGCGACACCGGGGAGCTGTTTTTT. As protein: CASSPGGDTGELFF.

The chain links TRBV4-2 to TRBJ1-6, with unresolved D. Trimming left V 1 base short and J 8 bases short, with 12 bases between. CDR3 size: 15 residues. CDR1 and CDR2 (germline): LGHNA, YNFKEQ. The CDR3 spells CASSQARAGDSPLHF. As DNA, the CDR3 is TGTGCCAGCAGCCAAGCCCGGGCCGGCGATTCACCCCTCCACTTT.

The count of this clone is one. In DNA form, the CDR3 reads TGTGCCAGCAGTTACCCGGGCGGGGGGCTTTACAATGAGCAGTTCTTC. Translated: CASSYPGGGLYNEQFF. The chain recombines TRBV6-2 or TRBV6-3 with TRBJ2-1; TRBD2 aligns across 8 bases. Germline-derived CDR1 and CDR2 are MNHEY and SVGEGT. CDR3 length: 16 amino acids. V shed 2 bases, J shed 4 bases, and the junction held 7 bases outside the gene matches.

The chain recombines TRBV27 with TRBJ1-3; 10 bases line up with TRBD1. CDR3 size: 17 residues. V shed 6 bases and J 0 bases; nucleotides not matched to a gene: 8. Germline values: CDR1 MNHEY, CDR2 SMNVEV (reference sequence). The CDR3 reads CASRRTGGDYSGNTIYF. The CDR3 coding sequence is TGTGCCAGCAGGAGGACAGGGGGTGATTACTCTGGAAACACCATATATTTT.

The J gene is TRBJ1-2, the V gene TRBV10-3; TRBD1 might be the D (6 bases). The ends were cut back, 7 bases at V and 7 bases at J, with 19 bases in the middle. CDR3 length equals 14 residues. In germline, CDR1 is ENHRY, CDR2 SYGVKD. The CDR3 loop is CAITPQGQSSGYTF. DNA for the CDR3: TGTGCCATCACTCCCCAGGGGCAGAGCTCTGGCTACACCTTC.

The genes are TRBV5-6 and TRBJ2-1; possibly TRBD1 for D (5 bases). Trimming shortened V by 7 bases and J by 6 bases, and 14 bases separated the two germline ends. Per germline, CDR1 SGHDT and CDR2 YYEEEE. This CDR3 region has 13 residues. This CDR3 is CASFLWGSNEQFF. Written as DNA, the CDR3 is TGTGCCAGCTTCCTATGGGGCTCCAATGAGCAGTTCTTC.

The chain is built from TRBV28 and TRBJ2-1, with TRBD2 matching over 15 bases. This CDR3 is 16 amino acids long. Germline lookup yields CDR1 MDHEN and CDR2 SYDVKM. The trim removed 2 bases at V and 7 bases at J, leaving 3 bases unmatched. CDR3 region: CASSLPGTSGRNEQFF. CDR3 nucleotides: TGTGCCAGCAGTTTACCTGGGACTAGCGGGAGGAATGAGCAGTTCTTC.

The chain employs TRBV6-2 or TRBV6-3 and TRBJ2-3; TRBD1 might be the D (6 bases). The V and J ends lost 2 bases and 2 bases respectively, with 20 bases between them. CDR3 length: 18 amino acids. CDR1 is MNHEY, CDR2 SVGEGT, per germline. As DNA, the CDR3 is TGTGCCAGCAGTTACCAGGTTGGGAGACAGGTCGACACAGATACGCAGTATTTT. Translated: CASSYQVGRQVDTDTQYF.